The 27 T cell receptor beta chains reported below all come from one sample, sequenced in a study of cytomegalovirus exposure and HLA in healthy donors. 60 Vbeta and 13 Jbeta primers were used in PCR. Only in-frame clones appear in the TCRdb table, and some are missing; sequencing was by immunoSEQ multiplex PCR. This sample carries some 200,000 clones, 70% of them seen once, and the ten largest clones take 2.5% to 3%. Source material: PBMCs. These receptors came from a man in his forties or fifties in good health and CMV-seropositive.

V usage is TRBV2 and J usage is TRBJ2-7, with 8 bases aligning to TRBD2. Germline V gene data show CDR1 as SNHLY and CDR2 as FYNNEI. The CDR3 length is 14 residues. V was pared by 7 bases and J by 0 bases, with 5 bases of the junction left unmatched. The DNA for the CDR3 is TGTGCCAGCAAGGAGCGGGGGATCTCCTACGAGCAGTACTTC. Residues: CASKERGISYEQYF.

The rearrangement links TRBV4-1 to TRBJ1-2; unclear D gene. CDR3 length equals 16 residues. Trimming stripped 0 bases from V and 2 bases from J, with 13 bases between. Germline V gene data show CDR1 as MGHRA and CDR2 as YSYEKL. The CDR3 is CASSQDAGGRNYGYTF. The CDR3 DNA is TGCGCCAGCAGCCAAGATGCCGGAGGGCGCAACTATGGCTACACCTTC.

The V and J genes are TRBV6-1 and TRBJ1-5; possibly TRBD1 for D (5 bases). This CDR3 is built from 15 residues. Germline CDR1 MNHNS, CDR2 SASEGT. V was trimmed by 4 bases and J by 0 bases, leaving 10 bases between them. The CDR3 DNA reads TGTGCCAGCAGTGTTGGGGGGGTTAGCAATCAGCCCCAGCATTTT. Its protein product is CASSVGGVSNQPQHF.

This chain uses TRBV10-1 with TRBJ2-5; no clear D gene. The CDR3 contains 15 residues. Germline CDR1 reads WNHNN; CDR2 reads SYGVQD (reference sequence). Trimming took off 1 base at V and 5 bases at J, with 14 bases between the two ends. CDR3 bases: TGCGCCAGCAGTGAGTTAAACGAGCGTTGGGAGACCCAGTACTTC. Translated, it gives CASSELNERWETQYF.

V is TRBV6-6 and J is TRBJ2-1, with TRBD2 matching 8 bases. V lost 6 bases, J lost 8 bases, and 15 bases stayed unmatched. The CDR3 extends over 16 amino acids. Germline CDR1 is MNHNY and CDR2 is SVGAGI (reference sequence). CDR3 in amino acids: CASSRPASGGGDEQFF. CDR3 DNA sequence: TGTGCCAGCAGCCGCCCTGCCAGCGGGGGAGGGGATGAGCAGTTCTTC.

This clone was counted between two and nine times. The rearrangement uses TRBV5-1 and TRBJ2-7; TRBD1 agrees at 11 bases. CDR1 SGHRS and CDR2 YFSETQ come from the germline V gene. Trimming cost V 4 bases and J 6 bases; bases outside gene matches: 9. The CDR3 has 15 residues. The DNA of the CDR3 is TGCGCCAGCAGCACCCTGGGACAGGGGGTAGGCGAGCAGTACTTC. This gives the protein CASSTLGQGVGEQYF.

The rearrangement uses TRBV19 and TRBJ1-5; 8 bases fit TRBD1. Losses at the gene ends were 5 bases for V and 7 bases for J; bases not matched to a gene: 7. Germline CDR1 and CDR2: LNHDA and SQIVND (reference sequence). The CDR3 has 14 residues. CDR3 in amino acids: CASSSNRGRQPQHF. The CDR3 coding sequence is TGTGCCAGTAGTTCGAACAGGGGGAGGCAGCCCCAGCATTTT.

V usage is TRBV6-5 and J usage is TRBJ1-5, with 10 bases fitting TRBD1. The germline gives CDR1 MNHEY, CDR2 SVGAGI. The CDR3 spans 14 residues. Trimming at V came to 5 bases and at J to 5 bases, leaving 3 bases not matched to a gene. The DNA for the CDR3 is TGTGCCAGCAGTATCGACAGGGGGCATCAGCCCCAGCATTTT. Translation: CASSIDRGHQPQHF.

The chain carries TRBV6-5 and TRBJ2-1; 10 nucleotides match TRBD1. After removal of 7 bases from V and 4 bases from J, the junction contained 7 bases not matched to a gene. CDR1 and CDR2 (germline): MNHEY, SVGAGI. This CDR3 has 15 residues. The CDR3 here is CASTARDRGYNEQFF. In DNA, the CDR3 is TGTGCCAGCACCGCCCGGGACAGGGGATACAATGAGCAGTTCTTC.

The chain recombines TRBV6-1 with TRBJ1-3; D is uncertain. The CDR3 loop spans 14 amino acids. Germline V gives CDR1 MNHNS, CDR2 SASEGT. Between the trimmed V and J ends, which lost 2 bases and 1 base, there was a span of 6 bases. The CDR3 region has the DNA TGTGCCAGCAGTGAATGGGCTTCTGGAAACACCATATATTTT. This gives the protein CASSEWASGNTIYF.

J is TRBJ1-2 and V is TRBV5-5, with a weak D call TRBD1 (5 bases). CDR1 is SGHKS and CDR2 is YYEKEE in the germline V gene (reference sequence). V lost 4 bases and J lost 1, with 11 bases in between. CDR3 length: 14 residues. The CDR3 DNA follows: TGTGCCAGCAGCCTGGGGGGGGGTAACTATGGCTACACCTTC. Translated, it gives CASSLGGGNYGYTF.

The gene calls are TRBV10-3 and TRBJ1-4; 7 bases are a match to TRBD1. Per germline, CDR1 ENHRY and CDR2 SYGVKD. The CDR3 consists of 14 residues. Trimming cost V 6 bases and J 5 bases; bases outside gene matches: 6. CDR3 in amino acids: CAIRSQGENEKLFF. As DNA, the CDR3 is TGTGCCATCAGAAGTCAGGGGGAGAATGAAAAACTGTTTTTT.

This clone was found many times. This sequence joins TRBV14 and TRBJ1-6; unclear D gene. Germline values: CDR1 SGHDN, CDR2 FVKESK. There are 15 residues in the CDR3. V gave up 0 bases and J gave up 7 bases, with 10 bases separating them. The CDR3 DNA reads as TGTGCCAGCAGCCAAGATCGAGGGTCCAATTCACCCCTCCACTTT. The encoded protein is CASSQDRGSNSPLHF.

Notes on this clone: Sequence at one end of the junction differs from germline and may be a read error. This chain links TRBV7-9 with TRBJ1-1; 9 bases line up with TRBD1. This CDR3 is 16 amino acids long. Germline CDR1 reads SEHNR; CDR2 reads FQNEAQ (reference sequence). The CDR3 protein is CSSSSPGTGMRTEAFF. The CDR3 bases are TGTTCCAGCAGCTCTCCCGGGACAGGGATGCGCACTGAAGCTTTCTTT. The whole variable domain, filled in from reference TRBV7-9 and TRBJ1-1, reads DTGVSQNPRHKITKRGQNVTFRCDPISEHNRLYWYRQTLGQGPEFLTYFQNEAQLEKSRLLSDRFSAERPKGSFSTLEIQRTEQGDSAMYLCSSSSPGTGMRTEAFFGQGTRLTVV.

The chain has TRBV6-5 and TRBJ1-2; weak D call: TRBD1 (6 bases). Germline values: CDR1 MNHEY, CDR2 SVGAGI. Trimming took off 5 bases at V and 7 bases at J, with 20 bases between the two ends. CDR3 length equals 15 residues. In DNA form, the CDR3 reads TGTGCCAGCAGTCCCCTGGGGGCCCTCTCGGCTGGCTACACCTTC. Protein: CASSPLGALSAGYTF.

The rearrangement links TRBV5-6 to TRBJ1-2; D is perhaps TRBD1 (6 bases). CDR3 size: 16 residues. V dropped 3 bases and J dropped 2 bases, with 17 bases sitting between them. Germline V CDR1 and CDR2: SGHDT, YYEEEE. The CDR3 sequence: CASSYVPRGGNYGYTF. CDR3 DNA: TGTGCCAGCAGCTACGTCCCTAGGGGGGGGAACTATGGCTACACCTTC.

This clone has a handful of counts. The chain employs TRBV19 and TRBJ2-1; the D is unclear. Trimming took off 0 bases at V and 13 bases at J, with 13 bases between the two ends. CDR1 and CDR2 from the germline V gene are LNHDA and SQIVND (reference sequence). This CDR3 contains 13 residues. DNA of the CDR3: TGTGCCAGTAGTATAGATCAAGAGACACCTCAGTTCTTC. Encoded protein: CASSIDQETPQFF.

This chain's CDR3 is CASSSGQGRRVPEAFF. The CDR3 region has the DNA TGTGCCAGCAGCTCCGGACAGGGTAGGAGGGTCCCTGAAGCTTTCTTT. The gene calls are TRBV7-9 and TRBJ1-1; 8 bases line up with TRBD1. The CDR3 is 16 residues long. V lost 4 bases, J lost 6 bases, and 13 bases stayed unmatched. The V gene's germline CDR1 is SEHNR and CDR2 FQNEAQ (reference sequence).

The rearrangement uses TRBV4-1 and TRBJ2-7; the match to TRBD1 covers 9 bases. The CDR3 is 15 residues long. Trimming removed 0 bases from V and 2 bases from J; junction bases left unmatched: 2. Germline loops: CDR1 MGHRA, CDR2 YSYEKL. In DNA, the CDR3 is TGCGCCAGCAGCCAAGAGGGGACAGGGACCTACGAGCAGTACTTC. Protein product: CASSQEGTGTYEQYF.

J is TRBJ1-1 and V is TRBV5-1; D gene unclear. V gave up 3 bases and J gave up 1 base, with 7 bases separating them. This CDR3 has 13 amino acids. Germline lookup yields CDR1 SGHRS and CDR2 YFSETQ. CDR3 DNA: TGCGCCAGCAGCTGGCCATCGAACACTGAAGCTTTCTTT. The encoded protein is CASSWPSNTEAFF.

CDR3 in DNA: TGCGCCAGCAGTGCCCCTAGCGGGGGTTACAATGAGCAGTTCTTC. Encoded protein: CASSAPSGGYNEQFF. V gene TRBV10-2 combines with J gene TRBJ2-1; 10 bases fit TRBD2. The CDR3 sequence is 15 residues long. The germline CDR1 and CDR2 sequences are WSHSY and SAAADI. V was pared by 4 bases and J by 4 bases, with 4 bases of the junction left unmatched.

V and J are TRBV2 and TRBJ2-7; TRBD2 agrees at 7 bases. Unmatched junction bases numbered 7, after V lost 8 bases and J lost 3 bases. CDR3 length: 13 residues. The germline V gene has CDR1 SNHLY and CDR2 FYNNEI. The CDR3 sequence: CASRLGDYYEQYF. In DNA form, the CDR3 reads TGTGCCAGCCGACTGGGGGACTACTACGAGCAGTACTTC.

In its sample, this clone was seen a few times. The V gene is TRBV6-5, the J gene TRBJ2-5, with TRBD2 matching 10 bases. Germline trimming cut 5 bases from V and 4 bases from J; bases unmatched to any gene: 7. CDR1 and CDR2 from the germline V gene are MNHEY and SVGAGI. This CDR3 contains 15 residues. CDR3 sequence: CASSAFLAGVETQYF. The CDR3 nucleotides are TGTGCCAGCAGTGCGTTTCTAGCGGGGGTAGAGACCCAGTACTTC.

V and J are TRBV19 and TRBJ1-3; D remains ambiguous. This CDR3 is built from 14 residues. Germline V lookup: CDR1 LNHDA, CDR2 SQIVND (reference sequence). The V gene lost 6 bases and the J gene lost 2 bases, with 11 bases spanning the gap. CDR3 nucleotides: TGTGCCAGTAGCAGCGGCGTTCCTGGAAACACCATATATTTT. Translating gives CASSSGVPGNTIYF.

This rearrangement joins TRBV6-5 to TRBJ1-2; 8 positions agree with TRBD1. The trim removed 5 bases at V and 2 bases at J, leaving 7 bases unmatched. The germline V gene encodes CDR1 MNHEY and CDR2 SVGAGI. This CDR3 spans 15 amino acids. The CDR3 reads CASSPRQGLNYGYTF. CDR3 sequence (DNA): TGTGCCAGCAGTCCCCGACAGGGGCTCAACTATGGCTACACCTTC.

This clone appeared once. The DNA of the CDR3 is TGTGCCAGCACCGTGGGGGCGGGGGGGGCTTCGGATACGCAGTATTTT. Protein product: CASTVGAGGASDTQYF. The chain couples TRBV11-2 to TRBJ2-3; TRBD2 matches at 9 bases. Trimming cost V 7 bases and J 6 bases; bases outside gene matches: 14. Germline CDR1 and CDR2: SGHAT and FQNNGV. This CDR3 has 16 residues.

The V call is TRBV2, the J call TRBJ1-5; D gene uncertain. Germline loops: CDR1 SNHLY, CDR2 FYNNEI. The CDR3 extends over 15 amino acids. V dropped 11 bases and J dropped 11 bases, with 28 bases sitting between them. CDR3 DNA: TGTGCCTGCGAGACCACCTCGTCAGTTAAGAGGACCCAGCATTTT. The encoded protein is CACETTSSVKRTQHF.